This entry lists 17 T cell receptor beta chains sequenced from one sample in a study of shared clonotypes between healthy human individuals. This table comes from immunoSEQ multiplex PCR, and its TCRdb copy is limited to in-frame clones, with some not included. Of about 1 million clones in the sample, about 76% were seen once. The sequencing input was memory CD4+ T cells sorted from blood. Noted subset: CD45RA-negative fraction. These receptors were collected from a man aged 18 to 29 in good health.

V and J are TRBV29-1 and TRBJ1-2; TRBD1 matches at 11 bases. The germline CDR1 and CDR2 sequences are SQVTM and ANQGSEA. V lost 4 bases to trimming and J lost 7 bases; unmatched junction nucleotides: 5. CDR3 length: 13 residues. CDR3 coding DNA: TGCAGCGTTGTGGGACAGGGGGGAAGTGGCTACACCTTC. This gives the protein CSVVGQGGSGYTF.

V and J are TRBV30 and TRBJ1-1, with a possible D match to TRBD1 (5 bases). The CDR3 runs to 18 residues. Trimming took off 0 bases at V and 4 bases at J, with 24 bases between the two ends. Per germline, CDR1 GTSNPN and CDR2 SVGIG (reference sequence). In DNA form, the CDR3 reads TGTGCCTGGAGTGTACGGGGTCCACGTGGGGCGAGGTTCACTGAAGCTTTCTTT. Translation gives CAWSVRGPRGARFTEAFF. The variable domain in full, with the rest retrieved from reference TRBV30 and TRBJ1-1, is SQTIHQWPATLVQPVGSPLSLECTVEGTSNPNLYWYRQAAGRGLQLLFYSVGIGQISSEVPQNLSASRPQDRQFILSSKKLLLSDSGFYLCAWSVRGPRGARFTEAFFGQGTRLTVV.

This chain connects TRBV7-9 to TRBJ2-5; 9 bases are shared with TRBD1. The CDR3 has 13 residues. The J segment lost 9 bases and the V segment lost 4 bases, leaving 6 bases of the junction unmatched. Germline CDR1 reads SEHNR; CDR2 reads FQNEAQ (reference sequence). CDR3 DNA sequence: TGTGCCAGCAGCTCCCGGGACAGGGTTTCCCAGTACTTC. It is translated as CASSSRDRVSQYF.

This chain joins TRBV5-1 and TRBJ2-7; tentative D call: TRBD2 (5 bases). V was clipped by 4 bases and J by 1 base, with 9 bases between them. Germline-derived CDR1 and CDR2 are SGHRS and YFSETQ. The CDR3 extends over 13 amino acids. The CDR3 bases are TGCGCCAGCAGCAGGGAGAGTTCCTACGAGCAGTACTTC. It translates to CASSRESSYEQYF.

The rearrangement joins TRBV30 to TRBJ2-7; D may be TRBD2 (6 bases). CDR1 and CDR2 (germline): GTSNPN, SVGIG (reference sequence). The CDR3 is 10 residues long. The CDR3 loop reads CVGGQYEQYF. CDR3 nucleotide sequence: TGTGTCGGAGGGCAATACGAGCAGTACTTC.

The chain is built from TRBV2 and TRBJ2-2; D not resolved. Germline loops: CDR1 SNHLY, CDR2 FYNNEI. The CDR3 runs 15 residues. Trimming stripped 6 bases from V and 0 bases from J, with 11 bases between. CDR3: CASRTSRANTGELFF. The CDR3 DNA reads TGTGCCAGCAGGACTTCAAGGGCGAACACCGGGGAGCTGTTTTTT.

This clone was recorded only once. The chain employs TRBV5-1 and TRBJ2-7, with TRBD1 as a possible D gene (6 bases). Trimming pared 4 bases from V and 0 bases from J, leaving 11 bases between. Per the germline V gene, CDR1 is SGHRS and CDR2 is YFSETQ. This CDR3 is built from 14 residues. The CDR3 sequence is CASSRTVSSYEQYF. The CDR3 DNA is TGCGCCAGCAGCCGGACAGTTAGCTCCTACGAGCAGTACTTC.

The chain employs TRBV2 and TRBJ2-3; 11 bases align to TRBD2. The CDR3 is 17 amino acids. The V gene's germline CDR1 is SNHLY and CDR2 FYNNEI. The J segment lost 4 bases and the V segment lost 7 bases, leaving 13 bases of the junction unmatched. CDR3 nucleotide sequence: TGTGCCAGCACGAATTTCCTACTAGCGGGGGAACCAGATACGCAGTATTTT. Its translation: CASTNFLLAGEPDTQYF.

A word on this clone: Other nucleotide sequences in the sample specify the same CDR3. CDR3 DNA: TGTGCCAGCAGCTTGAGTGGCTCTGGGGCCAACGTCCTGACTTTC. Amino acid sequence: CASSLSGSGANVLTF. The V gene is TRBV5-4, the J gene TRBJ2-6; no clear D gene. Trimming took 1 base from V and 0 from J, leaving 5 bases between them. Germline V gives CDR1 SGHNT, CDR2 YYREEE (reference sequence). The CDR3 is 15 residues long.

The V and J genes are TRBV4-3 and TRBJ1-4, with 8 nucleotides matching TRBD1. CDR1 is LGHNA and CDR2 is YSLEER in the germline V gene. V dropped 3 bases and J dropped 10; count of bases not matched to a gene: 13. The CDR3 runs to 16 residues. DNA of the CDR3: TGCGCCAGCAGCCAGGGTCTAACAGGGGGTACTGGAAAACTGTTTTTT. It encodes CASSQGLTGGTGKLFF.

The rearrangement uses TRBV7-2 and TRBJ2-3; D is unresolved. This CDR3 spans 13 amino acids. CDR1 is SGHTA and CDR2 is FQGNSA in the germline V gene. Deletions cut 2 bases from V and 3 bases from J, with 6 bases between. CDR3 sequence: CASSLPETDTQYF. CDR3 nucleotides: TGTGCCAGCAGCTTACCTGAAACAGATACGCAGTATTTT.

The J gene is TRBJ2-5, the V gene TRBV12-5; D not certain. Germline-derived CDR1 and CDR2 are LGHNT and FRNRAP. This CDR3 contains 15 residues. V gave up 6 bases and J gave up 1 base, with 15 bases separating them. CDR3 nucleotides: TGTGCTAGTGGAGACCTCGTGGTAACCCAAGAGACCCAGTACTTC. This encodes CASGDLVVTQETQYF.

This sequence joins TRBV6-6 and TRBJ2-7, with D perhaps TRBD1 (6 bases). Germline CDR1 reads MNHNY; CDR2 reads SVGAGI (reference sequence). V was clipped by 2 bases and J by 7 bases, with 21 bases between them. The CDR3 is made up of 16 amino acids. The CDR3 reads CASSYPEDSYLGEQYF. CDR3 in DNA: TGTGCCAGCAGTTACCCGGAGGACAGTTATCTGGGAGAGCAGTACTTC.

The rearrangement uses TRBV7-2 and TRBJ2-1, with D perhaps matching TRBD2 (6 bases). CDR1 is SGHTA and CDR2 is FQGNSA in the germline V gene. This CDR3 has 18 residues. V was clipped by 5 bases and J by 0 bases, with 20 bases between them. The DNA of the CDR3 is TGTGCCAGCAGCCAACATAGCGGACTCTTTCTCTCCTACAATGAGCAGTTCTTC. Translating it yields CASSQHSGLFLSYNEQFF.

The chain carries TRBV27 and TRBJ2-2, with D maybe TRBD2 (6 bases). Trimming took 6 bases from V and 6 from J, leaving 11 bases between them. Germline V lookup: CDR1 MNHEY, CDR2 SMNVEV (reference sequence). CDR3 length equals 13 residues. As DNA, the CDR3 is TGTGCCAGCAGACTAGCTACTCCCGGGGAGCTGTTTTTT. Translating gives CASRLATPGELFF.

The chain employs TRBV2 and TRBJ1-2, with 11 bases identical to TRBD1. Per germline, CDR1 SNHLY and CDR2 FYNNEI. CDR3 length equals 15 residues. V lost 6 bases to trimming and J lost 5 bases; unmatched junction nucleotides: 8. The DNA for the CDR3 is TGTGCCAGCAGACAGGGACAGGGGGTCTATTATGGCTACACCTTC. It codes for CASRQGQGVYYGYTF. The variable domain in full, completed from reference TRBV2 and TRBJ1-2, reads EPEVTQTPSHQVTQMGQEVILRCVPISNHLYFYWYRQILGQKVEFLVSFYNNEISEKSEIFDDQFSVERPDGSNFTLKIRSTKLEDSAMYFCASRQGQGVYYGYTFGSGTRLTVV.

The V gene is TRBV10-3, the J gene TRBJ1-4; D unresolved. V was cut by 2 bases and J by 3 bases, with 10 bases left in between. The CDR3 totals 15 residues. Germline lookup yields CDR1 ENHRY and CDR2 SYGVKD. The CDR3, as DNA: TGTGCCATCAGTGAGGACCGGCCGGCTAATGAAAAACTGTTTTTT. It yields the protein CAISEDRPANEKLFF.